This T cell receptor beta chain was captured by sequencing in a study of blood T cell repertoires in COVID-19. At the level of the study: The origin of the acute and convalescent COVID-19 samples was the United States, Italy and Spain.

Germline values: CDR1 KGHSH, CDR2 LQKENI. The ends were cut back, 0 bases at V and 1 base at J, with 11 bases in the middle. This CDR3 comprises 16 residues. This clone has just a few counts. In the source study's methods: For nucleated cells, counts were estimated from reference gene primer amplification. Profiled with immunoSEQ multiplex PCR; TCRdb holds only in-frame clones, not every one. Clone size and the V and J calls come from that table; the DNA yielded D and trimming. The repertoire holds roughly 300,000 clones, 65% to 90% seen once, with just over 7% in the top ten. The clonotype was recovered from a human donor in a cohort sampled during active COVID-19. The V call is TRBV18, the J call TRBJ2-3; D is possibly TRBD2 (7 bases). Sequencing was done on a sample of peripheral blood. CDR3 DNA sequence: TGTGCCAGCTCACCACCGGGAGGGGGAGGCACAGATACGCAGTATTTT. Translation gives CASSPPGGGGTDTQYF.